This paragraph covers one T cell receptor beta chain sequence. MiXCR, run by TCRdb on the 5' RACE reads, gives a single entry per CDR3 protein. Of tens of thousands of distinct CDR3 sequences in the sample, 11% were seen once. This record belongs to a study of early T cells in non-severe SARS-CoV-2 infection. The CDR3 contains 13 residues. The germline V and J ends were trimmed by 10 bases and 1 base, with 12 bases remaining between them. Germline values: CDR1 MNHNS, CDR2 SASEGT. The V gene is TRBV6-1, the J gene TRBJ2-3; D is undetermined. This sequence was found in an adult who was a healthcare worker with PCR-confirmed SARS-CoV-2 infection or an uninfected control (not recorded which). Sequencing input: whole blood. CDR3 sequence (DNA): TGTGCCACCCTCCCCACAGGCACAGATACGCAGTATTTT. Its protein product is CATLPTGTDTQYF.